This TCR beta chain was recovered during a study of blood T cell repertoires in COVID-19. As for the study in general: Spain, Italy and the United States supplied samples that represented acute and convalescent COVID-19.

This CDR3 is built from 13 residues. Germline loops: CDR1 PRHDT, CDR2 FYEKMQ (reference sequence). Trimming removed 5 bases at V and 1 base at J, with 8 bases between. Authors' methods: Amplification of reference gene primers provided the estimated nucleated cell counts. Measured with immunoSEQ multiplex PCR; TCRdb has only the in-frame clones, and not every one. Clone size and the V and J calls come from that table; the DNA yielded D and trimming. The table shows 40,000 to 50,000 clones, with 86% occurring only once. The receptor was derived from a man between 65 and 85 years old with acute or convalescent COVID-19. The V call is TRBV13, the J call TRBJ1-1; D is ambiguous. The sequenced sample was peripheral blood. Written as DNA, the CDR3 is TGTGCCAGCAGCCCGCACAAGAACACTGAAGCTTTCTTT. Translation: CASSPHKNTEAFF.